The 25 T cell receptor beta chains below were found in one sample sequenced in a study of PD-1 blockade in classical Hodgkin lymphoma. Assay used: immunoSEQ multiplex PCR; TCRdb lists only in-frame clones, some missing. This repertoire shows 25,000 to 30,000 clones, approximately 87% found once; its top ten account for 20% to 25%. Following autologous stem cell transplantation, relapse occurred in every patient, and exposure to brentuximab vedotin varied. The sample consisted of peripheral blood mononuclear cells (PBMCs), taken before the second cycle of nivolumab. The receptors were sampled from a human donor with classical Hodgkin lymphoma.

This chain links TRBV6-6 with TRBJ1-2; 7 bases align to TRBD1. The CDR3 loop spans 13 amino acids. V trimming: 7 bases; J trimming: 3 bases; junction bases outside the gene matches: 5. The germline V gene has CDR1 MNHNY and CDR2 SVGAGI (reference sequence). CDR3: CASTKGQYYGYTF. The CDR3 nucleotides read TGTGCCAGCACCAAGGGACAGTACTATGGCTACACCTTC.

The gene calls are TRBV5-1 and TRBJ2-5; TRBD2 might be the D (6 bases). The CDR3 is 14 amino acids. Per germline, CDR1 SGHRS and CDR2 YFSETQ. Trimming removed 5 bases at V and 5 bases at J, with 16 bases between. The CDR3 region is CASRVTSTGETQYF. CDR3 sequence (DNA): TGCGCCAGCAGAGTGACTAGTACGGGGGAGACCCAGTACTTC. Full variable domain (remainder filled in from reference TRBV5-1 and TRBJ2-5): KAGVTQTPRYLIKTRGQQVTLSCSPISGHRSVSWYQQTPGQGLQFLFEYFSETQRNKGNFPGRFSGRQFSNSRSEMNVSTLELGDSALYLCASRVTSTGETQYFGPGTRLLVL.

The chain employs TRBV27 and TRBJ2-3, with D unclear. The germline CDR1 and CDR2 sequences are MNHEY and SMNVEV (reference sequence). The ends were cut back, 5 bases at V and 2 bases at J, with 11 bases in the middle. The CDR3 runs to 14 residues. The CDR3 bases are TGTGCCAGCAGTCTAGGCAGAGTCACAGATACGCAGTATTTT. This gives the protein CASSLGRVTDTQYF.

The J gene is TRBJ1-2, the V gene TRBV7-2; the match to TRBD1 covers 8 bases. The germline gives CDR1 SGHTA, CDR2 FQGNSA. V lost 2 bases, J lost 8 bases, and 7 bases stayed unmatched. This CDR3 spans 14 amino acids. CDR3 protein: CASSLLGQGRGYTF. The CDR3 DNA sequence: TGTGCCAGCAGCTTACTAGGACAGGGTCGCGGCTACACCTTC.

This chain links TRBV7-6 with TRBJ1-2; TRBD1 matches 8 bases. Germline V gene data show CDR1 as SGHVS and CDR2 as FNYEAQ. The J segment lost 4 bases and the V segment lost 4 bases, leaving 2 bases of the junction unmatched. This CDR3 spans 13 amino acids. CDR3 loop: CASSSDRAYGYTF. Written as DNA, the CDR3 is TGTGCCAGCAGCTCGGACAGGGCCTATGGCTACACCTTC.

V usage is TRBV7-3 and J usage is TRBJ2-5, with 15 bases lining up with TRBD2. The CDR3 loop spans 20 amino acids. Losses at the gene ends were 1 base for V and 3 bases for J; bases not matched to a gene: 12. Germline CDR1 SGHTA, CDR2 FQGTGA. CDR3 in amino acids: CASSLSLGDGLAGGEETQYF. DNA of the CDR3: TGTGCCAGCAGCTTAAGTTTGGGGGACGGACTAGCGGGAGGGGAAGAGACCCAGTACTTC.

This clone was counted only a few times. The chain employs TRBV11-2 and TRBJ1-6; no definite D call. V shed 2 bases and J shed 16 bases, with 15 bases lying between them. This CDR3 is built from 13 residues. Germline V gene sequence: CDR1 SGHAT, CDR2 FQNNGV. As DNA, the CDR3 is TGTGCCAGCAGCTTACAGGCAGGTCCTTCACTCCACTTT. This encodes CASSLQAGPSLHF.

Only one count was recorded for this clone. The gene calls are TRBV28 and TRBJ1-1; a possible D gene is TRBD1 (5 bases). The germline V and J ends were trimmed by 5 bases and 1 base, with 14 bases remaining between them. The length of the CDR3 is 15 residues. Looked up from germline, CDR1 is MDHEN and CDR2 is SYDVKM. The CDR3 loop is CASSGADGGNTEAFF. The CDR3 coding sequence is TGTGCCAGCAGTGGTGCGGACGGGGGGAACACTGAAGCTTTCTTT.

The rearrangement joins TRBV9 to TRBJ2-2; weak D call: TRBD2 (5 bases). The CDR3 covers 15 residues. Trimming cost V 2 bases and J 1 base, with 9 bases left between them. The V gene's germline CDR1 is SGDLS and CDR2 YYNGEE. CDR3 residues: CASSVGSENTGELFF. CDR3 nucleotides: TGTGCCAGCAGCGTTGGTAGCGAGAACACCGGGGAGCTGTTTTTT.

The rearrangement uses TRBV14 and TRBJ1-2; no reliable D call. Deletions cut 1 base from V and 7 bases from J, with 13 bases between. Germline assignment: CDR1 SGHDN and CDR2 FVKESK. The CDR3 length is 14 residues. In DNA, the CDR3 is TGTGCCAGCAGCCAAGCCCAGTTGAAAGGTGGCTACACCTTC. Translation gives CASSQAQLKGGYTF.

DNA of the CDR3: TGCGCCAGCAGCCCGACCGGGGTACTGGAGGGCTACACCTTC. This sequence encodes CASSPTGVLEGYTF. The chain recombines TRBV5-1 with TRBJ1-2; D gene unclear. This CDR3 has 14 amino acids. The germline gives CDR1 SGHRS, CDR2 YFSETQ. With 4 bases removed from V and 8 bases from J, the gap between germline ends came to 18 bases.

This chain uses TRBV27 with TRBJ1-2; 8 bases are shared with TRBD1. Trimming cost V 5 bases and J 2 bases; bases outside gene matches: 10. The CDR3 consists of 16 residues. Per the germline V gene, CDR1 is MNHEY and CDR2 is SMNVEV (reference sequence). The CDR3 sequence: CASSPLGQGVNYGYTF. In DNA form, the CDR3 reads TGTGCCAGCAGTCCCCTCGGACAGGGTGTAAACTATGGCTACACCTTC.

This rearrangement joins TRBV19 to TRBJ2-1; 11 bases are shared with TRBD2. Germline V lookup: CDR1 LNHDA, CDR2 SQIVND (reference sequence). This CDR3 comprises 18 residues. V shed 3 bases and J 0 bases; nucleotides not matched to a gene: 7. The CDR3 DNA sequence: TGTGCCAGTAGTATGATGGTGGGGACTAGCGGCTCCTACAATGAGCAGTTCTTC. It encodes CASSMMVGTSGSYNEQFF.

The V call is TRBV10-3, the J call TRBJ2-7; TRBD2 agrees at 9 bases. This CDR3 contains 14 residues. CDR1 and CDR2 (germline): ENHRY, SYGVKD. Trimming cost V 3 bases and J 4 bases; bases outside gene matches: 4. The CDR3 DNA sequence: TGTGCCATCAGTGATCCTCTAGCGGGGTACGAGCAGTACGTC. It translates to CAISDPLAGYEQYV.

This clone was detected a few times. The CDR3 protein is CASSPRGGGYTF. The CDR3 nucleotides read TGCGCCAGCAGCCCCAGGGGAGGCGGCTACACCTTC. The chain couples TRBV5-1 to TRBJ1-2, with D possibly TRBD1 on 6 matching bases. The ends were cut back, 4 bases at V and 8 bases at J, with 12 bases in the middle. Germline V gene data show CDR1 as SGHRS and CDR2 as YFSETQ. The CDR3 loop spans 12 amino acids.

A note on this clone: Other DNA sequences from this sample encode an identical CDR3 as well. The genes are TRBV5-8 and TRBJ1-3, with D perhaps matching TRBD1 (6 bases). Germline V gene lookup returns CDR1 SGHTS and CDR2 YDEGEE. Trimming left V 4 bases short and J 4 bases short, with 18 bases between. The CDR3 contains 16 residues. This CDR3 reads CASSVEFGTTGNTIYF. The CDR3 coding sequence is TGTGCCAGCAGCGTGGAATTCGGGACAACCGGAAACACCATATATTTT.

This chain links TRBV19 with TRBJ2-1; TRBD2 aligns across 15 bases. The CDR3 covers 15 residues. V gave up 5 bases and J gave up 8 bases; unmatched junction bases: 4. The V gene's germline CDR1 is LNHDA and CDR2 SQIVND (reference sequence). The chain's CDR3 is CASSAGTSGRHEQFF. In nucleotides, the CDR3 is TGTGCCAGTAGTGCCGGGACTAGCGGGAGGCATGAGCAGTTCTTC.

This chain joins TRBV2 and TRBJ1-6; maybe TRBD1 (6 bases). The V gene lost 6 bases and the J gene lost 6 bases, with 9 bases spanning the gap. This CDR3 is built from 13 residues. Germline-derived CDR1 and CDR2 are SNHLY and FYNNEI. The CDR3 DNA follows: TGTGCCAGCAGCCGGGACACTAATTCACCCCTCCACTTT. This encodes CASSRDTNSPLHF.

In this sample, this clone turned up once. The rearrangement uses TRBV19 and TRBJ2-1, with TRBD1 as a possible D gene (5 bases). V was trimmed by 1 base and J by 0 bases, leaving 19 bases between them. Germline values: CDR1 LNHDA, CDR2 SQIVND (reference sequence). The CDR3 extends over 19 amino acids. The CDR3 is CASSIVRVYGVLSYNEQFF. The CDR3 DNA reads TGTGCCAGTAGTATAGTCAGGGTATATGGCGTCCTCTCCTACAATGAGCAGTTCTTC. The variable domain in full, completed from reference TRBV19 and TRBJ2-1, reads DGGITQSPKYLFRKEGQNVTLSCEQNLNHDAMYWYRQDPGQGLRLIYYSQIVNDFQKGDIAEGYSVSREKKESFPLTVTSAQKNPTAFYLCASSIVRVYGVLSYNEQFFGPGTRLTVL.

V is TRBV5-6 and J is TRBJ1-5, with D tentatively TRBD1 (5 bases). The CDR3 is 16 amino acids. Trimming left V 0 bases short and J 5 bases short, with 15 bases between. Germline V gene data show CDR1 as SGHDT and CDR2 as YYEEEE. The CDR3 is CASSLAGRDLDQPQHF. The CDR3 coding sequence is TGTGCCAGCAGCTTGGCCGGCAGGGATTTGGATCAGCCCCAGCATTTT.

The chain joins TRBV6-5 to TRBJ2-7; possible D gene TRBD1, 6 bases. Germline V gives CDR1 MNHEY, CDR2 SVGAGI. Deletions cut 6 bases from V and 2 bases from J, with 11 bases between. The CDR3 covers 13 residues. The CDR3: CASRYRVPYEQYF. CDR3 DNA: TGTGCCAGCAGGTACAGGGTTCCCTACGAGCAGTACTTC.

V and J are TRBV11-2 and TRBJ1-1; 7 bases line up with TRBD1. The CDR3 totals 15 residues. Germline CDR1 and CDR2: SGHAT and FQNNGV. V was clipped by 6 bases and J by 0 bases; unmatched bases: 7. The CDR3 loop reads CASRSNRGMNTEAFF. CDR3 bases: TGTGCCAGCAGATCGAACAGGGGCATGAACACTGAAGCTTTCTTT.

This chain connects TRBV7-2 to TRBJ1-6, with a weak D call TRBD1 (6 bases). Germline CDR1 and CDR2: SGHTA and FQGNSA. Trimming removed 6 bases from V and 6 bases from J, with 18 bases in between. CDR3 length equals 16 residues. The CDR3 DNA is TGTGCCAGCAGACCACAGGGAGGGTCGGGTAATTCACCCCTCCACTTT. This codes for CASRPQGGSGNSPLHF.

The chain couples TRBV4-1 to TRBJ1-3; tentative D call: TRBD1 (5 bases). There are 15 residues in the CDR3. V lost 3 bases to trimming and J lost 1 base, with 10 bases between them. The germline CDR1 and CDR2 sequences are MGHRA and YSYEKL. DNA for the CDR3: TGCGCCAGCAGCCATAGGACACTTTCTGGAAACACCATATATTTT. Translation: CASSHRTLSGNTIYF.

The chain carries TRBV19 and TRBJ1-1; possibly TRBD1 for D (6 bases). The CDR3 spans 15 residues. V was shortened by 5 bases and J by 5 bases, with 18 bases between the two germline ends. Per the germline V gene, CDR1 is LNHDA and CDR2 is SQIVND (reference sequence). For the CDR3, the DNA is TGTGCCAGTAGTCACCTTTCGGGGGGCTTTACTGAAGCTTTCTTT. Translating it yields CASSHLSGGFTEAFF.